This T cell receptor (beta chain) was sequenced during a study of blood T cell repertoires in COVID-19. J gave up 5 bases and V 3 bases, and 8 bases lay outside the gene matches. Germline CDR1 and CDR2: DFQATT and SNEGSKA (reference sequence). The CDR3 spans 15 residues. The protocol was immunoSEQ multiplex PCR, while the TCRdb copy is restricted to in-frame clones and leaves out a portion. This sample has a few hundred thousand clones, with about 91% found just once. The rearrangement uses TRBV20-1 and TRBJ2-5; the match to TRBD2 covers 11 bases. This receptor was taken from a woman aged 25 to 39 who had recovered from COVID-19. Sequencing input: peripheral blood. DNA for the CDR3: TGCAGTGCTAGTCCGGTAGCGGGGGGGAGGGAGACCCAGTACTTC. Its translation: CSASPVAGGRETQYF.